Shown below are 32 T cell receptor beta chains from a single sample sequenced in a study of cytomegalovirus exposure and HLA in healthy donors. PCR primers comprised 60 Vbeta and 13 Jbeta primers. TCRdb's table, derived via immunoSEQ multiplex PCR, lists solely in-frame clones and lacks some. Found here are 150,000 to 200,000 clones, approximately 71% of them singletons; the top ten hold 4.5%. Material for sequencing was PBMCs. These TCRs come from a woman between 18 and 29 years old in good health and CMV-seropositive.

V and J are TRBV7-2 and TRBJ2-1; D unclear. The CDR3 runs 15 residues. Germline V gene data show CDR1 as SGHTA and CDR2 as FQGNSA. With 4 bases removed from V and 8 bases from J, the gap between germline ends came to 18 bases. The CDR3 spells CASSSVGTMGDEQFF. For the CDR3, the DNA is TGTGCCAGCAGCTCGGTCGGAACCATGGGCGATGAGCAGTTCTTC.

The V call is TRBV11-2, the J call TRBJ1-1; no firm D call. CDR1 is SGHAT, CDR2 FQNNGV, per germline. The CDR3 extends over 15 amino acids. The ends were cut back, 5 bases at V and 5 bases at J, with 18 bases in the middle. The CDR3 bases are TGTGCCAGCAGCCCGCGGCCCCGCGGTGATACTGAAGCTTTCTTT. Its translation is CASSPRPRGDTEAFF.

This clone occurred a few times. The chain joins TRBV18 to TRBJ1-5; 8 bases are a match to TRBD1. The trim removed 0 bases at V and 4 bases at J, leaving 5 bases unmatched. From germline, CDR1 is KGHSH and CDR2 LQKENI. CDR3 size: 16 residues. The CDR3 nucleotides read TGTGCCAGCTCACCACCCGGGACAGGAAGGAATCAGCCCCAGCATTTT. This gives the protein CASSPPGTGRNQPQHF.

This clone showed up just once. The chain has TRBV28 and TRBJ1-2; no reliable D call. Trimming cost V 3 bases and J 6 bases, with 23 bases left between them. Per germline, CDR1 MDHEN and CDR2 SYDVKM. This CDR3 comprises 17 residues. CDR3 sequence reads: CASSFWAVTSSGDGYTF. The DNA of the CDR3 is TGTGCCAGCAGTTTTTGGGCAGTGACATCCAGCGGTGATGGCTACACCTTC.

Here the CDR3 DNA reads TGCGCCAGCAGCTTGGCTACAGATACGCAGTATTTT. As protein: CASSLATDTQYF. The chain joins TRBV5-1 to TRBJ2-3; D uncertain. Germline-derived CDR1 and CDR2 are SGHRS and YFSETQ. Trimming removed 0 bases at V and 3 bases at J, with 2 bases between. This CDR3 contains 12 residues.

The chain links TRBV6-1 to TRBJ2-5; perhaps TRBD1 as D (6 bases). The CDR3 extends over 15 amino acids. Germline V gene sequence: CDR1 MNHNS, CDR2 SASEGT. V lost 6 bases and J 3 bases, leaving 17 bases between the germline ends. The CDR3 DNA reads TGTGCCAGCAGAGGGCCAACGGACAGAAAAGAGACCCAGTACTTC. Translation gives CASRGPTDRKETQYF.

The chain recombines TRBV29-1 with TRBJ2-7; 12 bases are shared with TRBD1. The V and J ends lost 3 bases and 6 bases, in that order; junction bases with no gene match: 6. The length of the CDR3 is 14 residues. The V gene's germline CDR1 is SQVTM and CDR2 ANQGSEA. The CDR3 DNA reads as TGCAGCGTTGATTCGGGGACAGGGGGCGGCGAGCAGTACTTC. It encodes CSVDSGTGGGEQYF.

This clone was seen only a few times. CDR3 amino acids: CASSLGSSLTDTQYF. In nucleotides, the CDR3 is TGCGCCAGCAGCTTGGGTAGCAGTCTCACAGATACGCAGTATTTT. The chain joins TRBV5-1 to TRBJ2-3; D gene unclear. This CDR3 has 15 residues. Germline V gene lookup returns CDR1 SGHRS and CDR2 YFSETQ. V was trimmed by 0 bases and J by 2 bases, leaving 10 bases between them.

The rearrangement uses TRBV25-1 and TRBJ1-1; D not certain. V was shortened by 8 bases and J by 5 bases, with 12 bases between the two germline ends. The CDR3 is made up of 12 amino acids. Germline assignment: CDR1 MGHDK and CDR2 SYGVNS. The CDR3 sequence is CASCREPTEAFF. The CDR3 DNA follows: TGTGCCAGCTGCCGGGAACCAACTGAAGCTTTCTTT.

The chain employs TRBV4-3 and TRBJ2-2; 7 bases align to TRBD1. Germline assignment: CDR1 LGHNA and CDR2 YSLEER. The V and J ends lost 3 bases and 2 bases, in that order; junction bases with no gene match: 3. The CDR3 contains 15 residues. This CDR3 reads CASSQGQFNTGELFF. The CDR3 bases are TGCGCCAGCAGCCAGGGACAGTTTAACACCGGGGAGCTGTTTTTT.

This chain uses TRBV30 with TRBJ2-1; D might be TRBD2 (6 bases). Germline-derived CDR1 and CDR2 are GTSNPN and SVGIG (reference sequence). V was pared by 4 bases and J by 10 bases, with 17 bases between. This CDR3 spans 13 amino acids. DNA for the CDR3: TGTGCCTGGATGAGGGACTCGCGACGGGAGCAGTTCTTC. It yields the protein CAWMRDSRREQFF.

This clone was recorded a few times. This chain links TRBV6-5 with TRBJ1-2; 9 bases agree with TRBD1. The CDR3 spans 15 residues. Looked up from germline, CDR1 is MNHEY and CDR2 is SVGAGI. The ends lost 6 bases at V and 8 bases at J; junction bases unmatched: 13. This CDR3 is CASRPDRGTLWGYTF. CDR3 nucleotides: TGTGCCAGCAGACCAGACAGGGGGACCCTTTGGGGCTACACCTTC.

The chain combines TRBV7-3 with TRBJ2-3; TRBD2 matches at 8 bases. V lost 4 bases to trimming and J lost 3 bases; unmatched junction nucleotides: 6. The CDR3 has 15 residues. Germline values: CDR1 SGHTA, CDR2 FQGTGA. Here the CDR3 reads CASSWSGSITDTQYF. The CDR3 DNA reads TGTGCCAGCAGCTGGAGCGGGAGTATAACAGATACGCAGTATTTT.

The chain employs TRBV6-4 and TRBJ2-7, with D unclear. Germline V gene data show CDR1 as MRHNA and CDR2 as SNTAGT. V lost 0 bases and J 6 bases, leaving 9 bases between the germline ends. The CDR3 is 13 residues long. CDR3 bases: TGTGCCAGCAGTGACTCGGCCTTTACCGAGCAGTACTTC. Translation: CASSDSAFTEQYF.

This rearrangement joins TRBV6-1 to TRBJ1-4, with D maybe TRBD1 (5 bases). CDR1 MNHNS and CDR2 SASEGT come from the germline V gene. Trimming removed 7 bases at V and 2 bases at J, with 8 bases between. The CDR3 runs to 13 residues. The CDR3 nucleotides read TGTGCCAGCACCAGGGCGACTAATGAAAAACTGTTTTTT. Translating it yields CASTRATNEKLFF.

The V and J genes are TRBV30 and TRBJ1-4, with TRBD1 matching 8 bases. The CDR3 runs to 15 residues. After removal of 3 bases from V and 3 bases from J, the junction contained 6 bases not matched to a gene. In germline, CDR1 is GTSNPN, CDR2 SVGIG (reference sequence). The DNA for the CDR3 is TGTGCCTGGAGCAGGGGGCAGGGGGCTAATGAAAAACTGTTTTTT. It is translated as CAWSRGQGANEKLFF.

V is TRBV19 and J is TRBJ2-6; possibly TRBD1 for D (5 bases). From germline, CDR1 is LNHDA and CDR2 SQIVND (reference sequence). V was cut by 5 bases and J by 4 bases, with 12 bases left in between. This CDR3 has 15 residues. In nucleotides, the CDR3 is TGTGCCAGTAGTCGCTCAGGGCGGGGGGCCAACGTCCTGACTTTC. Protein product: CASSRSGRGANVLTF.

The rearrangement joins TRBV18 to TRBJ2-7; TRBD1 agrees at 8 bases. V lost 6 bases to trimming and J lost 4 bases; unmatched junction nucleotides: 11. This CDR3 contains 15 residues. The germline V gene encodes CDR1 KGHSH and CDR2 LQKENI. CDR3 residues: CASSLRTGTGYEQYF. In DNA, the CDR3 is TGTGCCAGCTCCCTCAGGACAGGGACGGGTTACGAGCAGTACTTC.

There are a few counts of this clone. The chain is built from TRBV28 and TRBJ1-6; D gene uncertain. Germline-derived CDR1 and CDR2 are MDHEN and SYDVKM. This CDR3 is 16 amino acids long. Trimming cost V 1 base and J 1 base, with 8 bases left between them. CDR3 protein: CASSLLSGSYNSPLHF. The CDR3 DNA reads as TGTGCCAGCAGTTTATTATCGGGTTCCTATAATTCACCCCTCCACTTT.

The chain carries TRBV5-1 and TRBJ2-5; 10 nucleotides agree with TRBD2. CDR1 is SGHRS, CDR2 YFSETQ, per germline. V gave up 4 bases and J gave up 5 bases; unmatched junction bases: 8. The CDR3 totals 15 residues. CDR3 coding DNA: TGCGCCAGCAGCGCGAGCGGGGGGGCCGTGGAGACCCAGTACTTC. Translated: CASSASGGAVETQYF.

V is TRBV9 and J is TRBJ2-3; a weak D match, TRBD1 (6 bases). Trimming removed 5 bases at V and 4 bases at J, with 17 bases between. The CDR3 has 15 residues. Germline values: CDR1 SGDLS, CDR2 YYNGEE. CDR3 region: CASSRQGNWADTQYF. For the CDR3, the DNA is TGTGCCAGCAGTCGCCAGGGGAATTGGGCAGATACGCAGTATTTT.

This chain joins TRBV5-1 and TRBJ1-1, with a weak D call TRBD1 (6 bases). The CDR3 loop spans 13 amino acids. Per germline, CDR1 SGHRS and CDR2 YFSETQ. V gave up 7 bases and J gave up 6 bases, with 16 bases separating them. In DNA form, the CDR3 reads TGCGCCAGCGGAACACAGGGTAACGCTGAAGCTTTCTTT. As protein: CASGTQGNAEAFF. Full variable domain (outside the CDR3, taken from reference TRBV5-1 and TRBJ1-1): KAGVTQTPRYLIKTRGQQVTLSCSPISGHRSVSWYQQTPGQGLQFLFEYFSETQRNKGNFPGRFSGRQFSNSRSEMNVSTLELGDSALYLCASGTQGNAEAFFGQGTRLTVV.

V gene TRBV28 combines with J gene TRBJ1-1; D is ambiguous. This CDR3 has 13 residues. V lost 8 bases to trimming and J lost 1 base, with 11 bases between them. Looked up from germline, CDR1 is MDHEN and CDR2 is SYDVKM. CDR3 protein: CASGLAQNTEAFF. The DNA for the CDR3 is TGTGCCAGCGGTCTAGCCCAGAACACTGAAGCTTTCTTT.

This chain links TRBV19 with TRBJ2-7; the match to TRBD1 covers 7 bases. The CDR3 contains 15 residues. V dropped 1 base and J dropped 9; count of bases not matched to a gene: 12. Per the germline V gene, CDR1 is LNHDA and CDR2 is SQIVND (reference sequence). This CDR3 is CASSIGQGIAKGQYF. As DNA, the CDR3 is TGTGCCAGTAGTATAGGACAGGGTATCGCTAAAGGGCAGTACTTC.

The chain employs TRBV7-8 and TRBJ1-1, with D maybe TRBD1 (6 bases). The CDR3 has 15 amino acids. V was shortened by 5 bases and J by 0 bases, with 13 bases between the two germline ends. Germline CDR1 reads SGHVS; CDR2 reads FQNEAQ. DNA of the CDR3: TGTGCCAGCAGCCCACAGGGATACATGAACACTGAAGCTTTCTTT. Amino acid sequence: CASSPQGYMNTEAFF.

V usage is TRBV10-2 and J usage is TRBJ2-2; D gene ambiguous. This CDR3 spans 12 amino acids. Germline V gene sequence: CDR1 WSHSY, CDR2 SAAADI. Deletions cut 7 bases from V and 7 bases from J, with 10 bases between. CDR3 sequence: CASIGYDGELFF. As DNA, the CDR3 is TGCGCCAGCATCGGTTACGACGGGGAGCTGTTTTTT.

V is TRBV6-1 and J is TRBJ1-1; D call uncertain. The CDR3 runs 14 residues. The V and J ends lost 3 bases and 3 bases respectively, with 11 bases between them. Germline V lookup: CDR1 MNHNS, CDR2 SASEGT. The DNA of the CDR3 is TGTGCCAGCAGTGATTATAAGGACTACACTGAAGCTTTCTTT. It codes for CASSDYKDYTEAFF.

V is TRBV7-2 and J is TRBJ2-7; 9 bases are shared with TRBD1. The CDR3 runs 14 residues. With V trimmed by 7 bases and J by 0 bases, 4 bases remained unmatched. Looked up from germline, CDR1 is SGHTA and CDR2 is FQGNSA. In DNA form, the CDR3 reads TGTGCCAGCACCGGGACAGGGAGCTCCTACGAGCAGTACTTC. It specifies CASTGTGSSYEQYF.

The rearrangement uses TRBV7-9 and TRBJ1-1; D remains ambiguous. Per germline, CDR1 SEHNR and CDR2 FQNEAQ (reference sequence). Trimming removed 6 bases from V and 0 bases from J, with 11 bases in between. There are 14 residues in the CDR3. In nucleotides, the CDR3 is TGTGCCAGCAGGTCAGGCTACATGAACACTGAAGCTTTCTTT. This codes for CASRSGYMNTEAFF.

The CDR3 DNA reads TGCAGCGTGGAGGGACAGACCTATGGCTACACCTTC. Its protein is CSVEGQTYGYTF. The rearrangement joins TRBV29-1 to TRBJ1-2; 7 bases align to TRBD1. Germline V gene sequence: CDR1 SQVTM, CDR2 ANQGSEA. CDR3 length: 12 amino acids. Unmatched junction bases numbered 5, after V lost 6 bases and J lost 4 bases.

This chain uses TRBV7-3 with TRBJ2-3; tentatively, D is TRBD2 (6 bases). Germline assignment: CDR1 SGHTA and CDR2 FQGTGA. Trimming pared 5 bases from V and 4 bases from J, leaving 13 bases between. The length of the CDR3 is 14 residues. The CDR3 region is CASSTAGPPDTQYF. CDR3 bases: TGTGCCAGCAGCACCGCGGGACCACCAGATACGCAGTATTTT.

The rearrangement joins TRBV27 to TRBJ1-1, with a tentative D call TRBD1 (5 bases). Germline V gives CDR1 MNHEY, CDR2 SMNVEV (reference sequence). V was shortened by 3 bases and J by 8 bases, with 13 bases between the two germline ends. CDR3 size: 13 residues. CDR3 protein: CASSFGGDGEAFF. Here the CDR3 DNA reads TGTGCCAGCAGTTTTGGGGGGGACGGGGAAGCTTTCTTT.